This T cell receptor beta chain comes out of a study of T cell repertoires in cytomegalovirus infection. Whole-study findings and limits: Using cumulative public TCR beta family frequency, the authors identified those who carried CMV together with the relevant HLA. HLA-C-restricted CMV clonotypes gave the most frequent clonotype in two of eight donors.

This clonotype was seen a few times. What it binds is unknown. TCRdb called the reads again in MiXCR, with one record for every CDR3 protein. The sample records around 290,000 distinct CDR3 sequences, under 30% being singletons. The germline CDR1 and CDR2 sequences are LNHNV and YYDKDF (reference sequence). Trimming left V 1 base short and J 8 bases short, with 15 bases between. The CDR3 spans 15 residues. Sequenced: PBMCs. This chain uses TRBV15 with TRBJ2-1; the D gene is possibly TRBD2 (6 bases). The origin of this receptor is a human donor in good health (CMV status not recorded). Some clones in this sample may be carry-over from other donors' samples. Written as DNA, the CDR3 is TGTGCCACCAGCAGAGGGATAGGACTACTTTATGAGCAGTTCTTC. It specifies CATSRGIGLLYEQFF. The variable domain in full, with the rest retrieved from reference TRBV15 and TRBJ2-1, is DAMVIQNPRYQVTQFGKPVTLSCSQTLNHNVMYWYQQKSSQAPKLLFHYYDKDFNNEADTPDNFQSRRPNTSFCFLDIRSPGLGDTAMYLCATSRGIGLLYEQFFGPGTRLTVL.